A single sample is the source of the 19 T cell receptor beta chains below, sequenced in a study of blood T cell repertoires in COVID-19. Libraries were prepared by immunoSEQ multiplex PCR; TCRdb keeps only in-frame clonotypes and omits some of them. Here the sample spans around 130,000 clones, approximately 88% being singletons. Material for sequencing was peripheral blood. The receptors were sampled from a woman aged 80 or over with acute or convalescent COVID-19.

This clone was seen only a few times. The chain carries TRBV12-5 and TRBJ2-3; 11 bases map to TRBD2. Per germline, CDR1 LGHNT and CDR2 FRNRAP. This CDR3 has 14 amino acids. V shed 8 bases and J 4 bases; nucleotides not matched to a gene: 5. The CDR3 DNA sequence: TGTGCTAGTACGGGTAGCGGGGGGGCAGATACGCAGTATTTT. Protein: CASTGSGGADTQYF.

CDR3 coding DNA: TGTGCCAGTAGTATCCAGACCGGGGAGCTGTTTTTT. This gives the protein CASSIQTGELFF. J is TRBJ2-2 and V is TRBV19; D gene uncertain. V was trimmed by 3 bases and J by 5 bases, leaving 4 bases between them. The CDR3 is made up of 12 amino acids. Per the germline V gene, CDR1 is LNHDA and CDR2 is SQIVND (reference sequence).

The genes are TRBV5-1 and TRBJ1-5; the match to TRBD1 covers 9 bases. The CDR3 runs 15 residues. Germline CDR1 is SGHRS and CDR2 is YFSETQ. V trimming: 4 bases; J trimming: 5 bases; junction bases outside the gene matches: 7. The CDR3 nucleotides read TGCGCCAGCAGCCGGACAGGGGCATCCGATCAGCCCCAGCATTTT. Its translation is CASSRTGASDQPQHF.

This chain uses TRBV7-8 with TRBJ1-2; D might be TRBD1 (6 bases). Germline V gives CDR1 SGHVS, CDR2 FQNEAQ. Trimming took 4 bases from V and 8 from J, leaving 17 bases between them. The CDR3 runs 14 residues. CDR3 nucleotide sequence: TGTGCCAGCAGCTCGGACAGCCGGGGCGAGGGCTACACCTTC. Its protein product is CASSSDSRGEGYTF.

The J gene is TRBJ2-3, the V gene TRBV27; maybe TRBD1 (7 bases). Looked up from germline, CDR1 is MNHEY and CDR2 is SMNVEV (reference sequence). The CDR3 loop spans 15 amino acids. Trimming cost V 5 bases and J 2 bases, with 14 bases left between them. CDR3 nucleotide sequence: TGTGCCAGCAGTCGGCGGGACAGCTTCACAGATACGCAGTATTTT. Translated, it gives CASSRRDSFTDTQYF.

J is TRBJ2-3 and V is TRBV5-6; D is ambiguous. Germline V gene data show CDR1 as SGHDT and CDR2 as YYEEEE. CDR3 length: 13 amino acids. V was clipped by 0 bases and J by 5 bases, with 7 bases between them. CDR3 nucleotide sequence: TGTGCCAGCAGCTTGGGCCTCGGAGATACGCAGTATTTT. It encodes CASSLGLGDTQYF.

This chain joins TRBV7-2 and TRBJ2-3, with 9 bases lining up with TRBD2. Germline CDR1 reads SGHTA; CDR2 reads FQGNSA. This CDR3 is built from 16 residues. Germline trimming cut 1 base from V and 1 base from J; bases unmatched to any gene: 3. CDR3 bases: TGTGCCAGCAGCTTAGGGCTAGCGGGGCGCACAGATACGCAGTATTTT. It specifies CASSLGLAGRTDTQYF.

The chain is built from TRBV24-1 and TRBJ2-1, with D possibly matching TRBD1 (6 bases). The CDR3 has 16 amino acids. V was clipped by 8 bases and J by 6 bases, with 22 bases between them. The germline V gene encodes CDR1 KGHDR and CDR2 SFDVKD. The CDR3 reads CATTTARAGDSNEQFF. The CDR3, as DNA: TGTGCCACCACCACTGCTAGGGCAGGGGATAGCAATGAGCAGTTCTTC.

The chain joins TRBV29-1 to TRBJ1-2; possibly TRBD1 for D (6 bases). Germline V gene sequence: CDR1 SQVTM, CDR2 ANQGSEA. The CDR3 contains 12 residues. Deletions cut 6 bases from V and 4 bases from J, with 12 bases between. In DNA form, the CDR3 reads TGCAGCGTCGGACAGCCCTCCTATGGCTACACCTTC. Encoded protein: CSVGQPSYGYTF.

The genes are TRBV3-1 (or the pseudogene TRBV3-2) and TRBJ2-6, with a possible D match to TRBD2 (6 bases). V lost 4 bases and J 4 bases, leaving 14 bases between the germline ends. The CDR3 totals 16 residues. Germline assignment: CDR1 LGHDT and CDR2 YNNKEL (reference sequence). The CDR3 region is CASSLRRGQGANVLTF. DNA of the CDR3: TGTGCCAGCAGCCTAAGGCGGGGTCAGGGGGCCAACGTCCTGACTTTC.

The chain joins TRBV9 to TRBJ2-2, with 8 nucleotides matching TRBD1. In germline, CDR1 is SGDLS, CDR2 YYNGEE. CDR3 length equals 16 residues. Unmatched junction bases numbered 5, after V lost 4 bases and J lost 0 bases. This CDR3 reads CASSPRTGTNTGELFF. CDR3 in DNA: TGTGCCAGCAGCCCCCGGACAGGGACGAACACCGGGGAGCTGTTTTTT.

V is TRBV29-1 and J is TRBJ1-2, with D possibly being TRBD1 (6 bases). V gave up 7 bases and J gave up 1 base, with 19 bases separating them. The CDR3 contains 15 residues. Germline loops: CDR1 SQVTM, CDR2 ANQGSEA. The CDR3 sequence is CSDIERQAFNYGYTF. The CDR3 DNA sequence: TGCAGCGACATCGAGAGACAGGCCTTTAACTATGGCTACACCTTC.

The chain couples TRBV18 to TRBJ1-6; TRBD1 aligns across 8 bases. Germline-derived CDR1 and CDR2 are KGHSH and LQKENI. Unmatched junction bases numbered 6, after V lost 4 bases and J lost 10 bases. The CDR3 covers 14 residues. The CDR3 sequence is CASSRRQGPSPLHF. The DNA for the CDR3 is TGTGCCAGCTCACGGAGACAGGGGCCCTCACCCCTCCACTTT.

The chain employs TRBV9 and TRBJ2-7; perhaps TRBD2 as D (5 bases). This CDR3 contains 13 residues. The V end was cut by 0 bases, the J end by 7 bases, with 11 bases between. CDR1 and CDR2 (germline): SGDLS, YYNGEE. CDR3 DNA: TGTGCCAGCAGCGTAGCGGGGTTGGGGGAGCAGTACTTC. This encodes CASSVAGLGEQYF.

DNA of the CDR3: TGTGCCTGGAGTGTTTTGGGGGGGACCACTGAAGCTTTCTTT. Translation gives CAWSVLGGTTEAFF. The genes are TRBV30 and TRBJ1-1; D is possibly TRBD1 (5 bases). This CDR3 has 14 amino acids. Germline V gives CDR1 GTSNPN, CDR2 SVGIG (reference sequence). V lost 0 bases and J 4 bases, leaving 12 bases between the germline ends.

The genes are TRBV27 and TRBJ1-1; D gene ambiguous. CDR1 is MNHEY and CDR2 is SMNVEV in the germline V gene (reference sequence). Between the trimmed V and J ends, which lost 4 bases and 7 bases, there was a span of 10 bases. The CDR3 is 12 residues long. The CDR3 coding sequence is TGTGCCAGCAGTTCCGGGAGAGGTGAAGCTTTCTTT. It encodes CASSSGRGEAFF.

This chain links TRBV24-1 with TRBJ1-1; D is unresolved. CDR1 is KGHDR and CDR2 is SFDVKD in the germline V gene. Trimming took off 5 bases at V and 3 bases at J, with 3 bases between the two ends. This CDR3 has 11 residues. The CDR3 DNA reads TGTGCCACCAGTGGCGACACTGAAGCTTTCTTT. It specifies CATSGDTEAFF.

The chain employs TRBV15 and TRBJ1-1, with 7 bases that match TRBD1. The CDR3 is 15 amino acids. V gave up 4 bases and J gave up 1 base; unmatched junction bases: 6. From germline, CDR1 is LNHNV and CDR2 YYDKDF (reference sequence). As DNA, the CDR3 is TGTGCCACCAGCACAAGGACAGGAGGGAACACTGAAGCTTTCTTT. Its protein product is CATSTRTGGNTEAFF.

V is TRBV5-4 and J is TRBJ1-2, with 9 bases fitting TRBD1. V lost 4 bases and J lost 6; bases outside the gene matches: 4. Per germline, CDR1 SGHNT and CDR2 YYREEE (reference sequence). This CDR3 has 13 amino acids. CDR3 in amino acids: CASSTRDRDGYTF. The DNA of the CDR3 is TGTGCCAGCAGCACCCGGGACAGGGATGGCTACACCTTC.